This paragraph covers one TCR beta chain sequence. The target of this receptor is not known. Base qualities are missing; no much larger clone stands one base away. Library preparation employed 5' RACE. TCRbeta was amplified in two rounds of PCR using Phusion High-Fidelity polymerase, and the primers added sample-specific barcodes. TCRbeta libraries were generated by template-switch cDNA synthesis with SMARTScribe reverse transcriptase and a TRBC-specific primer. After barcoding, samples were pooled and then prepared using the NEBNext Ultra DNA Library Prep Kit for Illumina. Libraries were sequenced on an Illumina MiSeq with the MiSeq reagent kit v2, 300 cycles. The published analysis was carried out like this. Jemultiplexer demultiplexed the reads by barcode, and MiTCR with default parameters aligned the reads. VDJtools removed non-functional sequences, and clonotypes were defined by amino acid sequence, with clonotype frequencies based on assigned sequence reads. The clonal space homeostasis analysis grouped clonotypes by frequency into over-represented (0.05-1), large, medium and small bins. Clones were called with MiXCR by TCRdb after fastp trimmed the public reads at Q25, and only in-frame beta chains were retained. Rows merge per CDR3 protein into single entries with the most common DNA and genes. TCRdb assigned the V and J calls; the authors' analysis was not used. The sample table records about 1,500 distinct CDR3 sequences; around 64% of these occur just once. Of the sample, roughly half is held by the ten largest clones.

The intended sense of this specimen's time point label: after infection, following antibiotic treatment. MAIT cells were defined as Valpha7.2+ CD161+ T cells and were identified and sorted by flow cytometry. Circulating MAIT cell TCRbeta repertoires were profiled longitudinally in six volunteers who developed enteric fever after controlled oral challenge with live Salmonella Paratyphi A. Every diagnosed volunteer provided MAIT cell samples at three timepoints: pre-infection, mid-infection and post-infection. A diagnosis of enteric fever required Paratyphi A bacteremia and/or a persistent fever above 38 degrees C that lasted more than 12 hours. Diagnosis of infection in challenged volunteers occurred between day 4 and day 7 after challenge. Between about 5,000 and 11,000 MAIT cells per sample were sorted directly into RNAqueous-Micro lysis buffer for RNA extraction. Lymphoprep gradient centrifugation was used to isolate peripheral blood mononuclear cells from both the blood samples and the leukocyte cones. Cell sorting used a BD FACSAria Fusion or BD FACSAria III sorter.

The data were taken from a study of MAIT cells during Salmonella Paratyphi A infection listed by TCRdb under 2017. In terms of the full investigation: A single dose of 1-5x10^3 CFU of S. Paratyphi A strain NVGH308 was swallowed by adult volunteers aged 18 to 60. Starting at diagnosis, diagnosed volunteers were given ciprofloxacin 500 mg twice a day for 14 days.

General findings and caveats noted by the study authors: The availability of volunteer samples limited the sample sizes, but these sizes were considered adequate to detect differences between groups. The space taken up by over-represented MAIT clonotypes dropped significantly from baseline to mid-infection (about 0.15 to 0.10), while post-infection showed no significant difference. More expansion or contraction among the top five MAIT clonotypes was shown in diagnosed volunteers than in healthy controls (roughly 0.56 versus 0.12), suggesting infection-driven repertoire reshaping. MAIT TRBV usage was oligoclonal with a preference for TRBV20 and TRBV6, and infection appeared not to change this usage.

The CDR3 contains 15 residues, cysteine and phenylalanine counted. Here the CDR3 DNA is all that survives: 45 bases in frame from base 1. CDR1 and CDR2 are read off the germline V gene as KGHSH and LQKENI. V is shortened by 5 bases, J by 2 bases, and the region joining them spans 13 bases. The chain employs TRBV18 and TRBJ1-3; no D gene call is confident. The receptor comes from a person aged 18 to 69 who was deliberately infected with Salmonella Paratyphi A in a paratyphoid fever challenge study. This sample comprised MAIT cells from blood, obtained at the last sampling point of the challenge study. In nucleotides, the sequence is TGTGCCAGCTCATCATTCAGGACCCCTGGAAACACCATATATTTT. Translated, this is CASSSFRTPGNTIYF. Reference TRBV18 and TRBJ1-3 proteins supply the regions before and after the CDR3; the full variable domain is: NAGVMQNPRHLVRRRGQEARLRCSPMKGHSHVYWYRQLPEEGLKFMVYLQKENIIDESGMPKERFSAEFPKEGPSILRIQQVVRGDSAAYFCASSSFRTPGNTIYFGEGSWLTVV.